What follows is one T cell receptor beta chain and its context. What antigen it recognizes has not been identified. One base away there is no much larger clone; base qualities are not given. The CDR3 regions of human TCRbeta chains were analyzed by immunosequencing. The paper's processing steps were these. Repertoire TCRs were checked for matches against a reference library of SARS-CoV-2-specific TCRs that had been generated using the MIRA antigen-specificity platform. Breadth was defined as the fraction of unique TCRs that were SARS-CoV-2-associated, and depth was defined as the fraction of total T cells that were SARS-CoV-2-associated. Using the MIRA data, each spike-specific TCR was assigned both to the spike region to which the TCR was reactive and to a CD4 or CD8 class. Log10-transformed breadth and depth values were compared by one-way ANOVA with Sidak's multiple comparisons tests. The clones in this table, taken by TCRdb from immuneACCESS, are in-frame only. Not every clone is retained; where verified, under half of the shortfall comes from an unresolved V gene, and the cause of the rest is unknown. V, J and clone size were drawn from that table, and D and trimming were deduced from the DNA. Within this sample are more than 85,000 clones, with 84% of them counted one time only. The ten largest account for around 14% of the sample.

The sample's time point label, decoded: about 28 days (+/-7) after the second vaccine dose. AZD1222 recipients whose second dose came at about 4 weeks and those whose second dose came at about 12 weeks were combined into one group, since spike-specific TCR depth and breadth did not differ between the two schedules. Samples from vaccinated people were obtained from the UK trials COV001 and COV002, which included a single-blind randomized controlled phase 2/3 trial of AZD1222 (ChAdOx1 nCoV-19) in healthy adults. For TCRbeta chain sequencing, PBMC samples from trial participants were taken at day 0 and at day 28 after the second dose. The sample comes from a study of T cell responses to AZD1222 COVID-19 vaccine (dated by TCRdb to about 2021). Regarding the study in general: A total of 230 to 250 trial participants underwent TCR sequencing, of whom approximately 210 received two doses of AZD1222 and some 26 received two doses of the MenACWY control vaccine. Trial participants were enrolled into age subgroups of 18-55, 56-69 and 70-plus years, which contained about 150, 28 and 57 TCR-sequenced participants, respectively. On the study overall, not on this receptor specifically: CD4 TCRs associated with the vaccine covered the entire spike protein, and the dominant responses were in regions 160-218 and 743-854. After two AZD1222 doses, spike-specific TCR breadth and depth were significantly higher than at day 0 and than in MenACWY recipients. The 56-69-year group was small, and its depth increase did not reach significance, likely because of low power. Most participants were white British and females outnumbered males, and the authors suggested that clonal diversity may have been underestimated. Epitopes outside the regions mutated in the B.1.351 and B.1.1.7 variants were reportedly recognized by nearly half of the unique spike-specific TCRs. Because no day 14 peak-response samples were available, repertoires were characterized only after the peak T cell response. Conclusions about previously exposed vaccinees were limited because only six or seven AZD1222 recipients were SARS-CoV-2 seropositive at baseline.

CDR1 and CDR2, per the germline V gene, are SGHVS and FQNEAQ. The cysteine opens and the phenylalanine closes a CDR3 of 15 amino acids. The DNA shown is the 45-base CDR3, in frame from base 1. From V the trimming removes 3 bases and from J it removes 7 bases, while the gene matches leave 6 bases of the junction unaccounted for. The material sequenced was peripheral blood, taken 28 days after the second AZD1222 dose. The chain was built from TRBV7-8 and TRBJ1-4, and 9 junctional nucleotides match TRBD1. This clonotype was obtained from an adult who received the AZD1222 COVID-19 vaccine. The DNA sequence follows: TGTGCCAGCAGCTTTTTGGGACAGGGAGGTGAAAAACTGTTTTTT. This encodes CASSFLGQGGEKLFF.